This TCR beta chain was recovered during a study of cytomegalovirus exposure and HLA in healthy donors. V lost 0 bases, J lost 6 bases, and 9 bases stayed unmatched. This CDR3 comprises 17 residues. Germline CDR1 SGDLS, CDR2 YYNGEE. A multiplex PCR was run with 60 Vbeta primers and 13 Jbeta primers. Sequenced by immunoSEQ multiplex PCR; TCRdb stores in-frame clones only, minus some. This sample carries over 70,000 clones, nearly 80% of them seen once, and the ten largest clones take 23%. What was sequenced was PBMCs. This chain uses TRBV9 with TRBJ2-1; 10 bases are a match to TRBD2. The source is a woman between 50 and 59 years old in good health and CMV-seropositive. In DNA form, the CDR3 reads TGTGCCAGCAGCGTAGACCCTAGCGGGGGCGTGAGCAATGAGCAGTTCTTC. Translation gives CASSVDPSGGVSNEQFF.